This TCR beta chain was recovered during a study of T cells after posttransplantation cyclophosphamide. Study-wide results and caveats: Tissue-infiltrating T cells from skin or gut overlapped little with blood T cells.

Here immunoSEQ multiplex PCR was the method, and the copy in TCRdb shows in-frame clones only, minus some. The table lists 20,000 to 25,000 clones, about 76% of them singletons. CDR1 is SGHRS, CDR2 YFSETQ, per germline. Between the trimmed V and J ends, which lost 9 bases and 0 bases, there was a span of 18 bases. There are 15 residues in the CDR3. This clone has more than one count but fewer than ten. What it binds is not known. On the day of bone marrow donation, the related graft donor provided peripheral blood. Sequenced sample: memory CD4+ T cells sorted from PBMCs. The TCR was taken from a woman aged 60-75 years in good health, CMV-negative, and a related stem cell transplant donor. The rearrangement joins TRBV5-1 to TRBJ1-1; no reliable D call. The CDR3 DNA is TGCGCCATCAATGGCTACATGGCGGTGAACACTGAAGCTTTCTTT. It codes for CAINGYMAVNTEAFF.